The 23 T cell receptor beta chains below were found in one sample sequenced in a study of human T cells and chemical hapten exposure. Time point meaning: patch test 1, 2 weeks after DPC sensitization. Treatment denoted: therapeutic diphenylcyclopropenone sensitization with weekly scalp DPC. TCRdb ran MiXCR on the RACE reads and lists one entry per CDR3 protein. In the table there are some 380,000 distinct CDR3 sequences, approximately 5.1% of which are singletons. The source was whole blood, collected in connection with sensitization to the hapten diphenylcyclopropenone (DPC). The receptor source for this set is a woman aged 50 to 60 with alopecia areata. Some clones in this sample may be carry-over from other donors' samples.

This sequence joins TRBV7-2 and TRBJ2-4, with D perhaps matching TRBD2 (7 bases). CDR3 size: 15 residues. V was pared by 3 bases and J by 9 bases, with 18 bases between. The germline V gene encodes CDR1 SGHTA and CDR2 FQGNSA. CDR3 coding DNA: TGTGCCAGCAGCTTGGGGGGGGACAACCGACGCATTCAGTACTTC. Amino acid sequence: CASSLGGDNRRIQYF.

The chain couples TRBV27 to TRBJ2-3; 12 bases are a match to TRBD2. Per the germline V gene, CDR1 is MNHEY and CDR2 is SMNVEV (reference sequence). CDR3 size: 17 residues. The ends lost 2 bases at V and 3 bases at J; junction bases unmatched: 6. In DNA form, the CDR3 reads TGTGCCAGCAGTTTAAGGGGAGGACTAGCGGGGACAGATACGCAGTATTTT. Encoded protein: CASSLRGGLAGTDTQYF.

This clonotype appeared many times. The rearrangement joins TRBV18 to TRBJ1-4, with D possibly TRBD1 on 5 matching bases. Trimming stripped 0 bases from V and 7 bases from J, with 12 bases between. Germline loops: CDR1 KGHSH, CDR2 LQKENI. There are 15 residues in the CDR3. The CDR3 protein is CASSPPNQGGEKLFF. CDR3 nucleotides: TGTGCCAGCTCACCACCGAACCAGGGAGGTGAAAAACTGTTTTTT.

The CDR3 loop is CASSLQRAVSYNEQFF. The CDR3 bases are TGTGCCAGCAGCCTTCAGAGAGCGGTCTCCTACAATGAGCAGTTCTTC. The chain joins TRBV3-1 to TRBJ2-1, with D possibly matching TRBD2 (5 bases). Germline assignment: CDR1 LGHDT and CDR2 YNNKEL (reference sequence). The germline V and J ends were trimmed by 4 bases and 0 bases, with 13 bases remaining between them. The CDR3 has 16 residues.

This clonotype has ten or more counts. V is TRBV6-1 and J is TRBJ1-6; D is ambiguous. CDR3 length equals 14 residues. Germline CDR1 and CDR2: MNHNS and SASEGT. The ends were cut back, 3 bases at V and 1 base at J, with 4 bases in the middle. The CDR3 loop reads CASSDGSYNSPLHF. The CDR3 DNA is TGTGCCAGCAGTGACGGGTCCTATAATTCACCCCTCCACTTT.

The chain recombines TRBV20-1 with TRBJ1-5; no firm D call. The germline V gene has CDR1 DFQATT and CDR2 SNEGSKA (reference sequence). The CDR3 covers 13 residues. Trimming pared 6 bases from V and 0 bases from J, leaving 9 bases between. CDR3 sequence reads: CSAKENSNQPQHF. CDR3 in DNA: TGCAGTGCAAAGGAGAATAGCAATCAGCCCCAGCATTTT.

The chain has TRBV6-2 or TRBV6-3 and TRBJ2-1; D gene ambiguous. Germline loops: CDR1 MNHEY, CDR2 SVGEGT. The CDR3 runs 14 residues. With 0 bases removed from V and 5 bases from J, the gap between germline ends came to 8 bases. Here the CDR3 reads CASSYSIGHNEQFF. The CDR3 DNA reads TGTGCCAGCAGTTACTCAATTGGACACAATGAGCAGTTCTTC.

The table lists this clonotype with many counts. V usage is TRBV10-3 and J usage is TRBJ2-7; TRBD1 matches at 7 bases. Germline V CDR1 and CDR2: ENHRY, SYGVKD. V gave up 8 bases and J gave up 3 bases; unmatched junction bases: 10. CDR3 size: 14 residues. The CDR3 region is CAISQGTALYEQYF. CDR3 nucleotides: TGTGCCATCTCCCAGGGGACAGCCCTCTACGAGCAGTACTTC.

This clonotype showed up many times. The chain employs TRBV10-3 and TRBJ1-1; 10 nucleotides match TRBD1. Germline V CDR1 and CDR2: ENHRY, SYGVKD. This CDR3 is 13 amino acids long. With 6 bases clipped from V and 6 bases from J, the junction kept 4 bases outside the gene matches. The CDR3 bases are TGTGCCATCAGGGACAGGGGGTGGTCTGAAGCTTTCTTT. Amino acids: CAIRDRGWSEAFF.

The chain combines TRBV7-2 with TRBJ2-5, with D possibly being TRBD1 or TRBD2 (5 bases each). CDR1 and CDR2 (germline): SGHTA, FQGNSA. Trimming removed 3 bases at V and 5 bases at J, with 16 bases between. CDR3 size: 15 residues. This CDR3 is CASSLPGRTSETQYF. The CDR3 DNA is TGTGCCAGCAGCTTGCCGGGACGTACGTCGGAGACCCAGTACTTC.

This chain joins TRBV10-3 and TRBJ2-3; D gene ambiguous. The CDR3 covers 13 residues. CDR1 ENHRY and CDR2 SYGVKD come from the germline V gene. V was cut by 2 bases and J by 6 bases, with 9 bases left in between. The CDR3 is CAISEDLTDTQYF. The CDR3 nucleotides read TGTGCCATCAGTGAGGATCTAACGGATACGCAGTATTTT.

This clonotype occurred many times. The J gene is TRBJ2-2, the V gene TRBV7-6; 8 bases map to TRBD2. With 0 bases clipped from V and 5 bases from J, the junction kept 14 bases outside the gene matches. In germline, CDR1 is SGHVS, CDR2 FNYEAQ. CDR3 length: 19 amino acids. The CDR3 here is CASSLAKPTSGGGTGELFF. CDR3 sequence (DNA): TGTGCCAGCAGCTTAGCAAAACCCACTAGCGGAGGGGGAACCGGGGAGCTGTTTTTT.

This clonotype showed up many times. The J gene is TRBJ2-3, the V gene TRBV5-4, with TRBD2 identical over 11 bases. CDR1 and CDR2 from the germline V gene are SGHNT and YYREEE (reference sequence). Germline trimming cut 0 bases from V and 0 bases from J; bases unmatched to any gene: 6. The length of the CDR3 is 18 residues. The CDR3, as DNA: TGTGCCAGCAGCTTGGATCTAGCGGGAGGTTGGAGCACAGATACGCAGTATTTT. It is translated as CASSLDLAGGWSTDTQYF.

This clonotype was found many times. The J gene is TRBJ2-7, the V gene TRBV5-1, with 10 bases identical to TRBD2. Unmatched junction bases numbered 5, after V lost 4 bases and J lost 1 base. The CDR3 is made up of 15 amino acids. Per the germline V gene, CDR1 is SGHRS and CDR2 is YFSETQ. This CDR3 reads CASSDALAGSYEQYF. CDR3 nucleotides: TGCGCCAGCAGCGACGCACTAGCGGGGTCCTACGAGCAGTACTTC.

This clonotype was picked up many times. This sequence joins TRBV9 and TRBJ2-3, with no clear D. V dropped 0 bases and J dropped 0 bases, with 11 bases sitting between them. The CDR3 totals 16 residues. The germline gives CDR1 SGDLS, CDR2 YYNGEE. The CDR3 DNA is TGTGCCAGCAGCGTAGAGGCCGGTACCAGCACAGATACGCAGTATTTT. Translation: CASSVEAGTSTDTQYF.

This clonotype has only a few counts. CDR3 amino acids: CAWSVFSRSNEKLFF. The CDR3 DNA reads TGTGCCTGGAGTGTATTCTCGCGGTCTAATGAAAAACTGTTTTTT. The J gene is TRBJ1-4, the V gene TRBV30; D unclear. This CDR3 comprises 15 residues. Germline CDR1 is GTSNPN and CDR2 is SVGIG (reference sequence). V was trimmed by 0 bases and J by 3 bases, leaving 11 bases between them.

The V gene is TRBV5-1, the J gene TRBJ1-1, with D hard to call. The CDR3 covers 14 residues. Germline CDR1 reads SGHRS; CDR2 reads YFSETQ. V gave up 0 bases and J gave up 5 bases, with 11 bases separating them. The CDR3 sequence is CASSLATGGTEAFF. The CDR3 DNA is TGCGCCAGCAGCTTGGCCACGGGAGGGACTGAAGCTTTCTTT.

In its sample, this clonotype was seen many times. The J gene is TRBJ2-2, the V gene TRBV10-1; possible D gene TRBD2, 5 bases. In germline, CDR1 is WNHNN, CDR2 SYGVQD (reference sequence). The CDR3 covers 13 residues. V was pared by 6 bases and J by 9 bases, with 14 bases between. The CDR3 nucleotides read TGCGCCAGCAGCAGCGGTCCCCACCGGGAGCTGTTTTTT. This codes for CASSSGPHRELFF.

This clonotype was recorded many times. The chain links TRBV28 to TRBJ2-7; the D is unclear. V was clipped by 4 bases and J by 0 bases, with 4 bases between them. Per the germline V gene, CDR1 is MDHEN and CDR2 is SYDVKM. The CDR3 length is 12 residues. The CDR3 reads CASSWSSYEQYF. The CDR3 DNA follows: TGTGCCAGCAGTTGGTCCTCCTACGAGCAGTACTTC.

In this sample, this clonotype turned up a few times. The rearrangement joins TRBV10-3 to TRBJ1-1; D gene uncertain. With 4 bases removed from V and 8 bases from J, the gap between germline ends came to 14 bases. The CDR3 has 13 amino acids. Germline values: CDR1 ENHRY, CDR2 SYGVKD. CDR3 amino acids: CAISVNVGTEAFF. CDR3 DNA: TGTGCCATCAGTGTAAACGTCGGCACCGAAGCTTTCTTT.

CDR3 residues: CSVEGARETQYF. Here the CDR3 DNA reads TGCAGCGTTGAGGGGGCGAGGGAGACCCAGTACTTC. The gene calls are TRBV29-1 and TRBJ2-5, with a weak D call TRBD1 (6 bases). Germline CDR1 and CDR2: SQVTM and ANQGSEA. The V end was cut by 3 bases, the J end by 5 bases, with 10 bases between. This CDR3 comprises 12 residues.

This clonotype came up many times. This chain connects TRBV28 to TRBJ2-4; TRBD1 might be the D (6 bases). Per the germline V gene, CDR1 is MDHEN and CDR2 is SYDVKM. With 7 bases removed from V and 5 bases from J, the gap between germline ends came to 15 bases. The CDR3 sequence is 14 residues long. This CDR3 is CASNQQGTQNIQYF. The CDR3 coding sequence is TGTGCCAGCAACCAACAGGGAACCCAAAACATTCAGTACTTC.

This clonotype was counted at least ten times. The chain couples TRBV28 to TRBJ2-3; no reliable D call. CDR1 MDHEN and CDR2 SYDVKM come from the germline V gene. Trimming shortened V by 6 bases and J by 0 bases, and 7 bases separated the two germline ends. This CDR3 contains 13 residues. The CDR3 reads CASREFSTDTQYF. The CDR3 bases are TGTGCCAGCAGGGAGTTTAGCACAGATACGCAGTATTTT.